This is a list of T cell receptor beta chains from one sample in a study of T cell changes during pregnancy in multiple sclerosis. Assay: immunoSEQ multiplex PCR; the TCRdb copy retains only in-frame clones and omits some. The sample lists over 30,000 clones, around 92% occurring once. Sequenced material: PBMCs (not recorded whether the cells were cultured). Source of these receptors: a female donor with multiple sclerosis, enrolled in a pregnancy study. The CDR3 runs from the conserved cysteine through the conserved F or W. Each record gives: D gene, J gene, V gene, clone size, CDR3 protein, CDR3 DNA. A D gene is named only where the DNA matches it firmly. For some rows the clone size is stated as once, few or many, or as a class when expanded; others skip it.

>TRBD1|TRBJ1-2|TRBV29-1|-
CSVWDRVTGYTF
TGCAGCGTTTGGGACAGGGTGACCGGCTACACCTTC
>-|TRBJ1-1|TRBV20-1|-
CSASEEGGAFF
TGCAGTGCTAGTGAGGAGGGTGGGGCTTTCTTT
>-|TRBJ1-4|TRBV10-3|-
CAISEDPVRAEKLFF
TGTGCCATCTCGGAGGACCCGGTTCGGGCGGAAAAACTGTTTTTT
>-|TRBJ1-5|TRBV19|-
CASSMKSGVNQPQHF
TGTGCCAGTAGTATGAAATCCGGGGTGAATCAGCCCCAGCATTTT
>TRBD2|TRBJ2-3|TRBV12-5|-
CASGLSGITDTQYF
TGTGCTAGTGGTTTGAGCGGGATCACAGATACGCAGTATTTT
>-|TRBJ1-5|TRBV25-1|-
CAGSGVTQPQHF
TGCGCAGGCTCGGGAGTGACTCAGCCCCAGCATTTT
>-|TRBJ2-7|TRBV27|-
CASSIPGHPTGEQYF
TGTGCCAGCAGCATACCGGGACACCCTACGGGCGAGCAGTACTTC
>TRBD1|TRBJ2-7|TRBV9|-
CASSVEWTGDYEQYF
TGTGCCAGCAGCGTAGAGTGGACAGGGGACTACGAGCAGTACTTC
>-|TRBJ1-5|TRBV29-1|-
CSVGSDNQPQHF
TGCAGCGTTGGGTCAGACAATCAGCCCCAGCATTTT
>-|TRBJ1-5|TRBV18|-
CASSPPGTFDQPQHF
TGTGCCAGCTCACCACCGGGCACCTTTGATCAGCCCCAGCATTTT
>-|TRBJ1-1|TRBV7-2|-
CASSLVFNTEAFF
TGTGCCAGCAGCTTAGTTTTTAACACTGAAGCTTTCTTT
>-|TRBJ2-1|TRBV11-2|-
CASSSTGYNEQFF
TGTGCCAGCAGCTCGACTGGCTACAATGAGCAGTTCTTC
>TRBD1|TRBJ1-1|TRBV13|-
CASRWYETGAEAFF
TGTGCCAGCAGATGGTATGAGACAGGGGCTGAAGCTTTCTTT
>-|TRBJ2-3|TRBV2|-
CASIEEVGADTQYF
TGTGCCAGCATCGAGGAGGTCGGGGCCGATACGCAGTATTTT
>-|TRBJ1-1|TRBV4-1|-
CASSRDRGELTEAFF
TGCGCCAGCAGCCGGGATCGGGGGGAACTCACTGAAGCTTTCTTT
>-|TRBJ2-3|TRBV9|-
CASSRDWTSTDTQYF
TGTGCCAGCAGCCGGGACTGGACTAGCACAGATACGCAGTATTTT
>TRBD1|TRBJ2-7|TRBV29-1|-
CSVGGTGGYEQYF
TGCAGCGTTGGTGGGACAGGGGGCTACGAGCAGTACTTC
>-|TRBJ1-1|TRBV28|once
CASSPVETEAFF
TGTGCCAGCAGCCCGGTGGAGACTGAAGCTTTCTTT
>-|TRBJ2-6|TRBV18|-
CASSPSSGANVLTF
TGTGCCAGCTCACCCTCCTCTGGGGCCAACGTCCTGACTTTC
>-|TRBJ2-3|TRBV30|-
CAWTLGWSQDTQYF
TGTGCCTGGACTCTCGGCTGGTCCCAAGATACGCAGTATTTT
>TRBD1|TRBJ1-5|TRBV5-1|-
CASSLEAGGETPQHF
TGCGCCAGCAGCTTGGAAGCAGGGGGAGAGACGCCCCAGCATTTT
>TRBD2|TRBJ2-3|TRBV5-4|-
CASSLGSGTSGRADTQYF
TGTGCCAGCAGCTTGGGTTCCGGGACTAGCGGGAGGGCAGATACGCAGTATTTT
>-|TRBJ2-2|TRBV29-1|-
CSVKGVRTGELFF
TGCAGCGTTAAAGGGGTGCGCACCGGGGAGCTGTTTTTT
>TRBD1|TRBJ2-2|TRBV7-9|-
CASSWTGGYTGELFF
TGTGCCAGCAGCTGGACAGGGGGGTACACCGGGGAGCTGTTTTTT
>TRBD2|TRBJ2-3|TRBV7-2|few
CASSFSLAGTDTQYF
TGTGCCAGCAGCTTTTCCCTAGCGGGCACAGATACGCAGTATTTT
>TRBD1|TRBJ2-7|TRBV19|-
CASSPQGAYEQYF
TGTGCCAGTAGTCCCCAGGGGGCCTACGAGCAGTACTTC
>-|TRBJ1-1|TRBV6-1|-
CASSEAVGAQGDEAFF
TGTGCCAGCAGTGAAGCCGTAGGGGCGCAAGGGGATGAAGCTTTCTTT
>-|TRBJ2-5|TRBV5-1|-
CASSLISGSETQYF
TGCGCCAGCAGCTTGATCTCAGGGAGCGAGACCCAGTACTTC
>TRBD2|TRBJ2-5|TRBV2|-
CASSVGLAGPLGETQYF
TGTGCCAGCAGTGTGGGACTAGCGGGGCCATTGGGAGAGACCCAGTACTTC
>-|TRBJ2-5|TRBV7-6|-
CASSLDRYSVMGETQYF
TGTGCCAGCAGCTTAGATAGGTACAGCGTTATGGGGGAGACCCAGTACTTC
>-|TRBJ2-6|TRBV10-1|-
CASSESSGANVLTF
TGCGCCAGCAGTGAGTCTTCTGGGGCCAACGTCCTGACTTTC
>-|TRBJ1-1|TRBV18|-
CASSPTGPGTEAFF
TGTGCCAGCTCACCGACGGGACCAGGTACTGAAGCTTTCTTT
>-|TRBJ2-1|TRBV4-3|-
CASSQEGSSYNEQFF
TGCGCCAGCAGCCAGGAAGGGAGCTCCTACAATGAGCAGTTCTTC
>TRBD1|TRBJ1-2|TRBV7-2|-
CASSLEGARSYTF
TGTGCCAGCAGCTTGGAGGGGGCTCGGAGCTACACCTTC
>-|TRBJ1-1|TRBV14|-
CASSQDLRVPEAFF
TGTGCCAGCAGCCAAGATCTGAGGGTCCCTGAAGCTTTCTTT
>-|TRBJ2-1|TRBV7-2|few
CASNPYEYNEQFF
TGTGCCAGCAACCCGTACGAGTACAATGAGCAGTTCTTC
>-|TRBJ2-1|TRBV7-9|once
CASSEDPYNEQFF
TGTGCCAGCAGCGAGGACCCATACAATGAGCAGTTCTTC
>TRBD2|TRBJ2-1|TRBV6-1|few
CASSVTSGATYNEQFF
TGTGCCAGCAGTGTGACTAGCGGGGCGACCTACAATGAGCAGTTCTTC
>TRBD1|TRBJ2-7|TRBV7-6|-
CASSLEGTGTYEQYF
TGTGCCAGCAGCTTAGAAGGGACAGGGACCTACGAGCAGTACTTC
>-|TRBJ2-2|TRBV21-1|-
CATFTGGTGELFF
TGTGCCACTTTTACGGGCGGGACCGGGGAGCTGTTTTTT
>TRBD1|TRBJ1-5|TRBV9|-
CASSVGTGNQPQHF
TGTGCCAGCAGCGTTGGGACAGGGAATCAGCCCCAGCATTTT
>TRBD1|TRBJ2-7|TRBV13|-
CASSHYLGQGAGEQYF
TGTGCCAGCAGCCATTATCTAGGACAGGGGGCGGGTGAGCAGTACTTC
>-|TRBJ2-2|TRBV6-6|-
CASSYTGFGELFF
TGTGCCAGCAGTTACACTGGGTTCGGGGAGCTGTTTTTT
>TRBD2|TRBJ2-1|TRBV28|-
CASSLAGVTYNEQFF
TGTGCCAGCAGTTTAGCGGGAGTGACCTACAATGAGCAGTTCTTC
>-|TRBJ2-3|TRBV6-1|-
CASRAPDGRDTQYF
TGTGCCAGTAGGGCCCCAGACGGGCGGGATACGCAGTATTTT
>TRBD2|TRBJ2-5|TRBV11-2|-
CASSLVGSGTETQYF
TGTGCCAGCAGCTTAGTGGGTAGCGGGACGGAGACCCAGTACTTC
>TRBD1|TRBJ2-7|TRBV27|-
CASSSPGQGLIEQYF
TGTGCCAGCAGTTCCCCCGGACAGGGCCTGATCGAGCAGTACTTC
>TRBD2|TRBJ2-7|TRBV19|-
CASSLRRELAYEQYF
TGTGCCAGTAGTCTCCGGCGGGAGTTAGCCTACGAGCAGTACTTC
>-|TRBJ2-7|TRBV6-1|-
CASSQQPGNYEQYF
TGTGCCAGCAGTCAACAACCGGGAAATTACGAGCAGTACTTC
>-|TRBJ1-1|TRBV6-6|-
CASTPLVVNTEAFF
TGTGCCAGCACCCCCTTGGTTGTGAACACTGAAGCTTTCTTT
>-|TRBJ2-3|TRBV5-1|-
CASSLRDTDTQYF
TGCGCCAGCAGCTTACGGGACACAGATACGCAGTATTTT
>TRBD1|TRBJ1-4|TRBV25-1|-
CASSGGQGSTNEKLFF
TGTGCCAGCAGTGGCGGACAGGGGTCAACTAATGAAAAACTGTTTTTT
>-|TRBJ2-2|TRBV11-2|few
CASSLEVAGELFF
TGTGCCAGCAGCTTAGAGGTTGCCGGGGAGCTGTTTTTT
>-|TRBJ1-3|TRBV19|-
CASGRKGSGNTIYF
TGTGCCAGTGGCCGGAAGGGCTCTGGAAACACCATATATTTT
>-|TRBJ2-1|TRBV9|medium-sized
CASSVYRWEQFF
TGTGCCAGCAGCGTATATCGGTGGGAGCAGTTCTTC
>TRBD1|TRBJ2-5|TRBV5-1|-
CASSLVDRDEETQYF
TGCGCCAGCAGCTTGGTCGACAGGGATGAGGAGACCCAGTACTTC
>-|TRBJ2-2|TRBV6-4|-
CASTLAPSAGELFF
TGTGCCAGCACACTAGCTCCATCAGCCGGGGAGCTGTTTTTT